The 26 T cell receptor beta chains below come from one sample, sequenced in a study of T cells in Graves' hyperthyroidism and ophthalmopathy. TCR beta CDR3 regions were amplified from RNA. First-round RT-PCR targeting the TCR CDR3 was performed with the HTBI primer set. TCRdb itself ran the multiplex PCR reads through MiXCR, one entry per CDR3 protein. Of some 340,000 distinct CDR3 sequences in the sample, about 13% were seen once. The sample taken for sequencing was blood. The receptor source for this set is a woman between 40 and 55 years old with Graves' ophthalmopathy.

There are a few counts of this clonotype. V usage is TRBV5-1 and J usage is TRBJ1-4; D not resolved. CDR1 and CDR2 (germline): SGHRS, YFSETQ. CDR3 length: 16 residues. Trimming left V 0 bases short and J 5 bases short, with 14 bases between. CDR3 protein: CASSLAPAVSNEKLFF. In DNA form, the CDR3 reads TGCGCCAGCAGCTTGGCCCCAGCCGTTTCGAATGAAAAACTGTTTTTT. Full variable domain (missing parts from reference TRBV5-1 and TRBJ1-4): KAGVTQTPRYLIKTRGQQVTLSCSPISGHRSVSWYQQTPGQGLQFLFEYFSETQRNKGNFPGRFSGRQFSNSRSEMNVSTLELGDSALYLCASSLAPAVSNEKLFFGSGTQLSVL.

This clonotype has a handful of counts. The rearrangement uses TRBV5-6 and TRBJ2-3; 7 nucleotides line up with TRBD1. The length of the CDR3 is 13 residues. Germline CDR1 SGHDT, CDR2 YYEEEE. The trim removed 6 bases at V and 4 bases at J, leaving 5 bases unmatched. CDR3 sequence: CASTRQGPDTQYF. CDR3 DNA: TGTGCCAGCACCAGACAGGGCCCAGATACGCAGTATTTT.

In its sample, this clonotype was seen many times. This chain uses TRBV29-1 with TRBJ1-1; D remains unclear. CDR3 length: 11 residues. V was shortened by 6 bases and J by 4 bases, with 9 bases between the two germline ends. From germline, CDR1 is SQVTM and CDR2 ANQGSEA. DNA for the CDR3: TGCAGCGTGGGGATCGCCACTGAAGCTTTCTTT. It specifies CSVGIATEAFF.

Concerning this clonotype itself: A much larger clone lies a single base off, so this may be a read error. The chain has TRBV6-1 and TRBJ1-5; D may be TRBD1 (6 bases). CDR3 length equals 18 residues. CDR1 MNHNS and CDR2 SASEGT come from the germline V gene. The CDR3 loop reads CARSPIPSGDDSNQPQHF. In DNA, the CDR3 is TGTGCCCGCAGTCCAATACCTTCAGGGGACGATAGCAATCAGCCCCAGCATTTT.

This clonotype has just a few counts. The V and J genes are TRBV6-1 and TRBJ2-3, with D possibly TRBD1 on 5 matching bases. The germline CDR1 and CDR2 sequences are MNHNS and SASEGT. The CDR3 has 14 amino acids. Trimming pared 3 bases from V and 2 bases from J, leaving 9 bases between. The CDR3, as DNA: TGTGCCAGCAGTGATCCAGGGCTCACAGATACGCAGTATTTT. Encoded protein: CASSDPGLTDTQYF.

This clonotype was counted ten times or more. The J gene is TRBJ2-5, the V gene TRBV12-3 or TRBV12-4; D perhaps matches TRBD1 (6 bases). The CDR3 consists of 12 residues. Between the trimmed V and J ends, which lost 0 bases and 12 bases, there was a span of 11 bases. This CDR3 is CASSLATGREYF. In DNA, the CDR3 is TGTGCCAGCAGTTTAGCGACAGGTCGGGAGTACTTC.

The V gene is TRBV2, the J gene TRBJ2-3; 7 bases map to TRBD1. The CDR3 spans 15 residues. CDR1 SNHLY and CDR2 FYNNEI come from the germline V gene. V dropped 6 bases and J dropped 5; count of bases not matched to a gene: 11. The CDR3 protein is CASSLRPGQQDTQYF. The DNA of the CDR3 is TGTGCCAGCAGCCTACGACCGGGACAGCAAGATACGCAGTATTTT. The whole variable domain, filled in from reference TRBV2 and TRBJ2-3, reads EPEVTQTPSHQVTQMGQEVILRCVPISNHLYFYWYRQILGQKVEFLVSFYNNEISEKSEIFDDQFSVERPDGSNFTLKIRSTKLEDSAMYFCASSLRPGQQDTQYFGPGTRLTVL.

This chain uses TRBV7-9 with TRBJ1-6, with unresolved D. This CDR3 contains 15 residues. Germline lookup yields CDR1 SEHNR and CDR2 FQNEAQ (reference sequence). The germline V and J ends were trimmed by 1 base and 7 bases, with 11 bases remaining between them. CDR3 bases: TGTGCCAGCAGCTTAGGTTCCAGCCTAAATTCACCCCTCCACTTT. Amino acids: CASSLGSSLNSPLHF.

This clonotype was counted only a few times. J is TRBJ2-1 and V is TRBV11-2, with D maybe TRBD2 (7 bases). Per the germline V gene, CDR1 is SGHAT and CDR2 is FQNNGV. V lost 0 bases and J lost 6, with 12 bases in between. This CDR3 spans 15 amino acids. CDR3 nucleotides: TGTGCCAGCAGCTTAGATAAGGGGGGGCTCAATGAGCAGTTCTTC. It translates to CASSLDKGGLNEQFF.

A few counts support this clonotype. The rearrangement uses TRBV28 and TRBJ2-1, with TRBD2 matching over 8 bases. Germline-derived CDR1 and CDR2 are MDHEN and SYDVKM. After removal of 5 bases from V and 9 bases from J, the junction contained 12 bases not matched to a gene. This CDR3 contains 15 residues. Here the CDR3 DNA reads TGTGCCAGCAGTCACTCGGGACTAGGTTTTGTTGAGCAGTTCTTC. This gives the protein CASSHSGLGFVEQFF. Filled out from reference TRBV28 and TRBJ2-1, the complete variable domain reads DVKVTQSSRYLVKRTGEKVFLECVQDMDHENMFWYRQDPGLGLRLIYFSYDVKMKEKGDIPEGYSVSREKKERFSLILESASTNQTSMYLCASSHSGLGFVEQFFGPGTRLTVL.

Ten or more counts support this clonotype. The chain has TRBV30 and TRBJ2-3, with TRBD2 matching over 7 bases. The CDR3 runs 16 residues. V trimming: 1 base; J trimming: 4 bases; junction bases outside the gene matches: 11. Germline V CDR1 and CDR2: GTSNPN, SVGIG (reference sequence). DNA for the CDR3: TGTGCCTGGAGTGGGGCGGGGGAGACGTCTGCAGATACGCAGTATTTT. Translating it yields CAWSGAGETSADTQYF. The full variable domain, with the rest looked up from reference TRBV30 and TRBJ2-3, is SQTIHQWPATLVQPVGSPLSLECTVEGTSNPNLYWYRQAAGRGLQLLFYSVGIGQISSEVPQNLSASRPQDRQFILSSKKLLLSDSGFYLCAWSGAGETSADTQYFGPGTRLTVL.

This clonotype was detected ten times or more. The rearrangement links TRBV27 to TRBJ2-1, with TRBD2 identical over 11 bases. V lost 4 bases to trimming and J lost 8 bases; unmatched junction nucleotides: 10. The CDR3 runs to 16 residues. CDR1 is MNHEY and CDR2 is SMNVEV in the germline V gene (reference sequence). DNA for the CDR3: TGTGCCAGCAGTTACCTTAGCGGGGGGGCAGGGGATGAGCAGTTCTTC. It yields the protein CASSYLSGGAGDEQFF.

The rearrangement uses TRBV11-1 and TRBJ1-1, with D unclear. This CDR3 has 13 residues. Germline V lookup: CDR1 SGHAT, CDR2 FQDESV (reference sequence). Trimming shortened V by 2 bases and J by 6 bases, and 10 bases separated the two germline ends. The CDR3 coding sequence is TGTGCCAGCAGCTTATTCATAGGAGCTGAAGCTTTCTTT. It codes for CASSLFIGAEAFF.

The chain combines TRBV19 with TRBJ2-5; 8 nucleotides line up with TRBD2. CDR1 and CDR2 (germline): LNHDA, SQIVND (reference sequence). The CDR3 is made up of 14 amino acids. The V gene end was trimmed by 4 bases and the J gene end by 4 bases; junction bases not matched to a gene: 5. The DNA of the CDR3 is TGTGCCAGTAGTACTATCAGCGGGAGAGAGACCCAGTACTTC. The encoded protein is CASSTISGRETQYF.

This clonotype was observed many times. The chain recombines TRBV5-1 with TRBJ2-3, with D perhaps matching TRBD1 or TRBD2 (6 bases each). The CDR3 has 15 residues. V lost 3 bases and J lost 4, with 15 bases in between. From germline, CDR1 is SGHRS and CDR2 YFSETQ. The DNA of the CDR3 is TGCGCCAGCAGCTCCCAGGGGAGGATTCCAGATACGCAGTATTTT. Translated, it gives CASSSQGRIPDTQYF.

The gene calls are TRBV9 and TRBJ2-7; 8 nucleotides align to TRBD2. The junction had 5 bases not matched to a gene; V was cut back by 4 bases and J by 2 bases. CDR3 size: 14 residues. The germline gives CDR1 SGDLS, CDR2 YYNGEE. The CDR3 DNA sequence: TGTGCCAGCAGCCAGGGTAGCGGGACCTACGAGCAGTACTTC. Protein product: CASSQGSGTYEQYF.

The chain joins TRBV6-5 to TRBJ2-2, with a possible D match to TRBD1 (5 bases). The V and J ends lost 5 bases and 1 base respectively, with 11 bases between them. In germline, CDR1 is MNHEY, CDR2 SVGAGI. The CDR3 totals 15 residues. CDR3 nucleotides: TGTGCCAGCAGTACTACTACAGGGAACACCGGGGAGCTGTTTTTT. It translates to CASSTTTGNTGELFF.

This clonotype was counted only a few times. V usage is TRBV6-5 and J usage is TRBJ2-7; 14 nucleotides align to TRBD2. This CDR3 spans 17 amino acids. J was trimmed by 5 bases and V by 2 bases; bases with no gene match: 8. CDR1 is MNHEY and CDR2 is SVGAGI in the germline V gene. CDR3 residues: CASSYTSPGLAGDEQYF. The CDR3, as DNA: TGTGCCAGCAGTTACACCTCGCCGGGACTAGCGGGAGACGAGCAGTACTTC.

In this sample, this clonotype turned up many times. The chain carries TRBV28 and TRBJ1-1, with D uncertain. V lost 8 bases, J lost 7 bases, and 2 bases lay in between. Germline CDR1 reads MDHEN; CDR2 reads SYDVKM. This CDR3 is built from 8 residues. CDR3 sequence (DNA): TGTGCCAGCGGTGAAGCTTTCTTT. Amino acid sequence: CASGEAFF.

This clonotype was detected ten times or more. The chain joins TRBV11-3 to TRBJ2-7; D gene unclear. The germline V gene has CDR1 SGHNT and CDR2 YENEEA. The CDR3 is 12 amino acids. Deletions cut 5 bases from V and 6 bases from J, with 11 bases between. CDR3 residues: CASSLRLREQYF. The CDR3 region has the DNA TGTGCCAGCAGCCTCCGACTCCGCGAGCAGTACTTC.

This clonotype came up many times. The chain uses TRBV2 and TRBJ2-1; D remains unclear. In germline, CDR1 is SNHLY, CDR2 FYNNEI. Trimming shortened V by 4 bases and J by 0 bases, and 7 bases separated the two germline ends. The CDR3 runs 14 residues. The CDR3 DNA is TGTGCCAGCAGTGCCGTAGCCTCCTACAATGAGCAGTTCTTC. This gives the protein CASSAVASYNEQFF.

This clonotype was seen repeatedly, ten times or more. The rearrangement joins TRBV5-1 to TRBJ1-2, with D possibly matching TRBD1 (5 bases). V was trimmed by 4 bases and J by 4 bases, leaving 14 bases between them. The CDR3 consists of 14 residues. Germline V gene data show CDR1 as SGHRS and CDR2 as YFSETQ. CDR3 nucleotide sequence: TGCGCCAGCAGCCCCGACCCTGGGGGCTATGGCTACACCTTC. Translating gives CASSPDPGGYGYTF. Drawing the rest from reference TRBV5-1 and TRBJ1-2, the complete variable domain is KAGVTQTPRYLIKTRGQQVTLSCSPISGHRSVSWYQQTPGQGLQFLFEYFSETQRNKGNFPGRFSGRQFSNSRSEMNVSTLELGDSALYLCASSPDPGGYGYTFGSGTRLTVV.

This clonotype was found many times. This chain joins TRBV18 and TRBJ1-2, with D possibly matching TRBD1 (5 bases). V dropped 5 bases and J dropped 2 bases, with 12 bases sitting between them. This CDR3 has 14 residues. In germline, CDR1 is KGHSH, CDR2 LQKENI. CDR3 amino acids: CASSTTGANYGYTF. The CDR3 DNA reads as TGTGCCAGCTCAACAACAGGAGCAAACTATGGCTACACCTTC.

This clonotype was counted many times. The genes are TRBV20-1 and TRBJ2-1; D unclear. This CDR3 spans 14 amino acids. Germline CDR1 reads DFQATT; CDR2 reads SNEGSKA (reference sequence). Between the trimmed V and J ends, which lost 1 base and 0 bases, there was a span of 7 bases. The CDR3 loop reads CSARVSSSYNEQFF. The CDR3 DNA is TGCAGTGCTAGAGTCTCTAGCTCCTACAATGAGCAGTTCTTC.

The rearrangement joins TRBV28 to TRBJ2-3; 8 bases fit TRBD1. The CDR3 extends over 11 amino acids. The junction had 3 bases not matched to a gene; V was cut back by 8 bases and J by 8 bases. The germline CDR1 and CDR2 sequences are MDHEN and SYDVKM. CDR3 DNA: TGTGCCAGCGGAACAGGGGGTACGCAGTATTTT. Its protein is CASGTGGTQYF.

This clonotype was counted many times. V and J are TRBV6-1 and TRBJ1-2; 7 bases fit TRBD1. Germline V gene data show CDR1 as MNHNS and CDR2 as SASEGT. V dropped 5 bases and J dropped 6; count of bases not matched to a gene: 12. CDR3 size: 15 residues. CDR3 DNA sequence: TGTGCCAGCAGTCAGAGACAAGACAGGGTGGATGGCTACACCTTC. It codes for CASSQRQDRVDGYTF.